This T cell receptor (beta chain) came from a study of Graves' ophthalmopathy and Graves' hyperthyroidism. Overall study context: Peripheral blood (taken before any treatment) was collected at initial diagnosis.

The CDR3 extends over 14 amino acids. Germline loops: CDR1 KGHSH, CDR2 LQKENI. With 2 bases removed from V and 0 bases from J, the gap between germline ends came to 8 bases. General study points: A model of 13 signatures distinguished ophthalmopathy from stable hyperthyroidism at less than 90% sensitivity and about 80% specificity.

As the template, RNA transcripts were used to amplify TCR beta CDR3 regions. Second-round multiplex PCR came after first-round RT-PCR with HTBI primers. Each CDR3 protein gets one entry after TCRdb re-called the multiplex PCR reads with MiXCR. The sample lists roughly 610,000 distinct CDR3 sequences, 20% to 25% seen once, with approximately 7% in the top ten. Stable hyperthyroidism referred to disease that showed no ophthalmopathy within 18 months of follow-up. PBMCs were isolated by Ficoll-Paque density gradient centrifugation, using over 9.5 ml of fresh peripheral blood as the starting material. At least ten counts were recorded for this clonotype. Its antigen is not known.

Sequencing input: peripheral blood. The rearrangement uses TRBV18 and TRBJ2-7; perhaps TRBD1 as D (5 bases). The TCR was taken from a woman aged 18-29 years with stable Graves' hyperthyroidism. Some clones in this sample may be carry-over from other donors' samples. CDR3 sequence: CASSPDSFSYEQYF. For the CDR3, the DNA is TGTGCCAGCTCACCAGACAGTTTCTCCTACGAGCAGTACTTC.